This is a list of T cell receptor beta chains from one sample in a study of identical twins. TCRdb ran MiXCR on the 5' RACE reads and lists one entry per CDR3 protein. The sample carries approximately 500,000 distinct CDR3 sequences, around 15% recorded once. These data were also filed under a second study, of yellow fever vaccine responses in identical twins.

The sample taken for sequencing was CD4+ T cells sorted from blood. The receptors stem from a woman aged 18-29 years in good health. Both conserved end residues are part of each CDR3. D genes are given only for firm matches. Size values are once, few and many counts, or a class for expanded clones, and some rows have none.

d_call	j_call	v_call	clone_size	cdr3_aa	cdr3_nt
.	TRBJ2-3	TRBV15	many	CATSREAGDTQYF	TGTGCCACCAGCAGAGAGGCGGGGGATACGCAGTATTTT
.	TRBJ1-5	TRBV28	few	CASRKQGQPQHF	TGTGCCAGCAGGAAACAGGGTCAGCCCCAGCATTTT
.	TRBJ2-6	TRBV10-3	few	CAISDPGGANVLTF	TGTGCCATCAGTGATCCGGGAGGGGCCAACGTCCTGACTTTC
TRBD1	TRBJ2-7	TRBV24-1	few	CATSDGTAYEQYF	TGTGCCACCAGTGACGGGACAGCGTACGAGCAGTACTTC
TRBD2	TRBJ2-2	TRBV4-1	.	CASSQDVLLGGRGGELFF	TGCGCCAGCAGCCAAGATGTTCTCTTGGGAGGGCGCGGCGGGGAGCTGTTTTTT
.	TRBJ1-5	TRBV6-5	.	CASSFNPSNQPQHF	TGTGCCAGCAGTTTTAACCCTAGCAATCAGCCCCAGCATTTT
.	TRBJ2-7	TRBV5-1	.	CASSLSLALSSYEQYF	TGCGCCAGCAGCTTAAGCCTAGCTCTAAGCTCCTACGAGCAGTACTTC
.	TRBJ2-5	TRBV24-1	few	CATSRRTALGVETQYF	TGTGCCACCTCCCGACGGACGGCGCTAGGGGTGGAGACCCAGTACTTC
.	TRBJ2-1	TRBV7-9	few	CASSLSGYRVDEQFF	TGTGCCAGCAGCCTATCGGGGTATAGGGTGGATGAGCAGTTCTTC
TRBD2	TRBJ2-7	TRBV5-1	few	CASSPGLAGANYEQYF	TGCGCCAGCAGCCCTGGACTAGCGGGAGCGAACTACGAGCAGTACTTC
.	TRBJ2-2	TRBV10-3	.	CAISEYPANTGELFF	TGTGCCATCAGTGAATATCCAGCGAACACCGGGGAGCTGTTTTTT
.	TRBJ2-7	TRBV27	.	CASSFEQGRYEQYF	TGTGCCAGCAGTTTCGAGCAGGGGAGGTACGAGCAGTACTTC
.	TRBJ2-5	TRBV5-1	.	CASSPNRVLTETQYF	TGCGCCAGCAGCCCCAACAGGGTGTTAACAGAGACCCAGTACTTC
.	TRBJ2-7	TRBV28	few	CASIPAHSLYEQYF	TGTGCCAGCATTCCCGCCCACTCCCTCTACGAGCAGTACTTC
TRBD2	TRBJ2-5	TRBV20-1	.	CSARDLGSSGVKETQYF	TGCAGTGCTAGAGATCTAGGGTCTAGCGGGGTTAAAGAGACCCAGTACTTC
.	TRBJ2-3	TRBV27	few	CASSPWSTDTQYF	TGTGCCAGCAGTCCCTGGAGCACAGATACGCAGTATTTT
TRBD2	TRBJ2-5	TRBV5-1	few	CASSHGGYETQYF	TGCGCCAGCAGCCACGGGGGGTACGAGACCCAGTACTTC
.	TRBJ2-1	TRBV14	few	CASSHSGEYYNEQFF	TGTGCCAGCAGCCATTCAGGGGAGTACTACAATGAGCAGTTCTTC
.	TRBJ1-2	TRBV12-3/TRBV12-4	.	CASSLRVGGLSGYTF	TGTGCCAGCAGTTTACGGGTCGGGGGGCTAAGTGGCTACACCTTC
.	TRBJ2-1	TRBV12-3/TRBV12-4	.	CASSYPLTQQYYNEQFF	TGTGCCAGCAGTTACCCCCTCACGCAACAGTACTACAATGAGCAGTTCTTC
TRBD1	TRBJ1-3	TRBV12-3/TRBV12-4	few	CASRLGQGLGNTIYF	TGTGCCAGCAGACTAGGACAGGGCCTCGGAAACACCATATATTTT
TRBD1	TRBJ1-6	TRBV27	.	CASGTRGQVNSPLHF	TGTGCCAGCGGTACCAGGGGGCAAGTTAATTCACCCCTCCACTTT
.	TRBJ2-2	TRBV29-1	many	CSVVFGRRAGELFF	TGCAGCGTTGTCTTCGGGAGAAGGGCCGGGGAGCTGTTTTTT
.	TRBJ2-1	TRBV12-3/TRBV12-4	many	CASSFLRDNEQFF	TGTGCCAGCAGCTTCCTCCGGGACAATGAGCAGTTCTTC
TRBD1	TRBJ2-2	TRBV4-1	few	CASSNRDRGLPGELFF	TGCGCCAGCAGTAACCGGGACAGGGGGTTGCCCGGGGAGCTGTTTTTT
TRBD2	TRBJ2-5	TRBV3-1	.	CASSGLAGGQTQYF	TGTGCCAGCAGCGGACTAGCGGGGGGCCAGACCCAGTACTTC
TRBD2	TRBJ2-3	TRBV12-3/TRBV12-4	few	CASSLSHASGSTDTQYF	TGTGCCAGCAGTTTATCCCACGCTAGCGGGAGCACAGATACGCAGTATTTT
TRBD2	TRBJ2-2	TRBV12-3/TRBV12-4	few	CASSSLLAGGPNTGELFF	TGTGCCAGCAGTTCCCTTTTGGCGGGGGGGCCTAACACCGGGGAGCTGTTTTTT
TRBD2	TRBJ2-7	TRBV2	many	CASRGGRESYEQYF	TGTGCCAGCAGAGGAGGGAGGGAATCCTACGAGCAGTACTTC
.	TRBJ2-7	TRBV21-1	.	CASSLPDKSYEQYF	TGTGCCAGCAGCCTGCCGGACAAATCCTACGAGCAGTACTTC
TRBD2	TRBJ2-7	TRBV5-1	.	CASSQTSGKGYEQYF	TGCGCCAGCAGCCAGACTAGCGGGAAAGGGTACGAGCAGTACTTC
TRBD1	TRBJ1-1	TRBV20-1	.	CSAPDRGDTEAFF	TGCAGTGCCCCCGACAGGGGGGACACTGAAGCTTTCTTT
TRBD2	TRBJ2-7	TRBV7-2	.	CASLQGSGSFEQYF	TGTGCCAGCCTCCAGGGGAGCGGGAGTTTCGAGCAGTACTTC
TRBD1	TRBJ1-2	TRBV15	few	CATSRDGTGVSGYTF	TGTGCCACCAGCAGAGACGGGACAGGGGTCTCTGGCTACACCTTC
.	TRBJ2-3	TRBV5-6	few	CASSTRRLTDTQYF	TGTGCCAGCAGCACAAGGAGACTCACAGATACGCAGTATTTT
.	TRBJ2-1	TRBV20-1	few	CSASPGVSYNEQFF	TGCAGTGCTAGTCCCGGGGTCTCCTACAATGAGCAGTTCTTC
TRBD2	TRBJ2-3	TRBV12-3/TRBV12-4	.	CASKGTSGMRDTQYF	TGTGCCAGCAAAGGGACTAGCGGGATGAGAGATACGCAGTATTTT
TRBD2	TRBJ2-7	TRBV15	few	CATSAPHSGSSYEQYF	TGTGCCACCAGCGCTCCCCATAGCGGGAGCTCCTACGAGCAGTACTTC
.	TRBJ2-1	TRBV3-1	few	CASSQDRGREQFF	TGTGCCAGCAGCCAAGATCGGGGGCGTGAGCAGTTCTTC
.	TRBJ2-3	TRBV27	.	CASSLRGVPDTQYF	TGTGCCAGCAGTCTTAGGGGTGTGCCAGATACGCAGTATTTT
.	TRBJ2-2	TRBV24-1	few	CATSDPRANTGELFF	TGTGCCACCAGTGACCCCAGGGCAAACACCGGGGAGCTGTTTTTT
TRBD1	TRBJ1-6	TRBV5-1	many	CASSLGQGVYNSPLHF	TGCGCCAGCAGCTTGGGACAGGGGGTTTATAATTCACCCCTCCACTTT
.	TRBJ2-1	TRBV7-8	many	CASSFRQKSINEQFF	TGTGCCAGCAGCTTTCGTCAGAAGTCTATCAATGAGCAGTTCTTC
.	TRBJ2-5	TRBV14	few	CASSQEDVGTQYF	TGTGCCAGCAGCCAAGAAGACGTGGGGACCCAGTACTTC
.	TRBJ1-2	TRBV7-6	.	CASSPEGEDGYTF	TGTGCCAGCAGCCCCGAGGGGGAAGATGGCTACACCTTC
.	TRBJ2-1	TRBV24-1	.	CATSGTTIQTNEQFF	TGTGCCACCAGTGGAACTACCATCCAAACCAATGAGCAGTTCTTC
.	TRBJ1-4	TRBV29-1	.	CSVASLNEKLFF	TGCAGCGTTGCCAGCCTTAATGAAAAACTGTTTTTT
.	TRBJ2-7	TRBV10-3	many	CAISDRGYEQYF	TGTGCCATCAGTGATAGGGGCTACGAGCAGTACTTC
.	TRBJ2-5	TRBV29-1	.	CSVEGEKRGETQYF	TGCAGCGTTGAAGGGGAAAAGAGAGGAGAGACCCAGTACTTC
.	TRBJ2-1	TRBV20-1	.	CSARDTTTVDFF	TGCAGTGCTAGAGACACGACCACAGTAGACTTCTTC
.	TRBJ1-6	TRBV2	.	CASSPIPRSDSPLHF	TGTGCCAGCAGCCCAATTCCACGCTCGGATTCACCCCTCCACTTT
TRBD1	TRBJ2-2	TRBV20-1	.	CSATKTGWELFF	TGCAGTGCCACCAAGACAGGGTGGGAGCTGTTTTTT
TRBD2	TRBJ2-3	TRBV6-1	few	CASRTSAGGTDTQYF	TGTGCCAGCAGGACCTCAGCGGGGGGCACAGATACGCAGTATTTT
.	TRBJ1-4	TRBV12-3/TRBV12-4	many	CASRRQAGEKLFF	TGTGCCAGCAGGAGACAGGCGGGTGAAAAACTGTTTTTT
TRBD2	TRBJ2-7	TRBV20-1	few	CSATSGSYEQYF	TGCAGTGCCACTAGCGGGAGCTACGAGCAGTACTTC
.	TRBJ2-3	TRBV7-9	.	CASSLGLTQTDTQYF	TGTGCCAGCAGCTTAGGGCTAACGCAGACAGATACGCAGTATTTT
.	TRBJ2-5	TRBV6-5	few	CASSYSMVRAQETQYF	TGTGCCAGCAGTTACTCGATGGTCCGGGCCCAAGAGACCCAGTACTTC
TRBD1	TRBJ2-3	TRBV29-1	once	CSVEDRRQGTDTQYF	TGCAGCGTTGAAGATCGGAGACAGGGGACAGATACGCAGTATTTT
.	TRBJ2-2	TRBV12-5	.	CASGSLPLIHDSVKNTGELFF	TGTGCTAGTGGTTCCCTACCACTCATTCACGACAGCGTGAAGAACACCGGGGAGCTGTTTTTT
TRBD1	TRBJ2-2	TRBV20-1	.	CSARVRTGSHGELFF	TGCAGTGCTAGGGTCCGGACAGGGTCACACGGGGAGCTGTTTTTT